The 13 T cell receptor beta chains below come from one sample, sequenced in a study of blood T cell repertoires in COVID-19 (dated by TCRdb to 2020 to 2021). The protocol used for the library was the immunoSEQ multiplex PCR assay. The table was pulled from immuneACCESS by TCRdb, which kept in-frame rearrangements only. Such tables lose some clones; where checked, under half of the loss comes from unresolved V genes, and the rest has no known cause. The sample profile shows about 180,000 clones; roughly nine tenths of them were found once. The ten biggest clones cover under 3.5% of the sample. Sequencing was carried out using peripheral blood. These receptors originate from a woman aged 25 to 39 with active or convalescent COVID-19.

V and J are TRBV11-2 and TRBJ1-1; TRBD1 matches at 9 bases. V lost 3 bases, J lost 3 bases, and 8 bases stayed unmatched. CDR1 SGHAT and CDR2 FQNNGV come from the germline V gene. The CDR3 loop spans 16 amino acids. CDR3 bases: TGTGCCAGCAGCTTGGGGACAGGGCGTCCCGACACTGAAGCTTTCTTT. This encodes CASSLGTGRPDTEAFF.

This clone is a singleton in its sample. This chain uses TRBV28 with TRBJ1-3, with a possible D match to TRBD1 (6 bases). With 2 bases removed from V and 10 bases from J, the gap between germline ends came to 15 bases. CDR1 is MDHEN, CDR2 SYDVKM, per germline. The CDR3 length is 14 residues. The CDR3 region has the DNA TGTGCCAGCAGTTTAAGGGCAGGGGTTCGGACCATATATTTT. Protein product: CASSLRAGVRTIYF.

The genes are TRBV11-2 and TRBJ2-1; 10 bases line up with TRBD2. CDR3 length: 16 amino acids. The V and J ends lost 5 bases and 4 bases, in that order; junction bases with no gene match: 8. In germline, CDR1 is SGHAT, CDR2 FQNNGV. DNA of the CDR3: TGTGCCAGCAGCCTGGCGGCTAGCGGGGGTTACAATGAGCAGTTCTTC. Amino acids: CASSLAASGGYNEQFF.

This chain links TRBV9 with TRBJ1-2, with D perhaps TRBD1 (6 bases). Germline loops: CDR1 SGDLS, CDR2 YYNGEE. This CDR3 is 17 amino acids long. The V and J ends lost 0 bases and 1 base respectively, with 16 bases between them. CDR3 nucleotides: TGTGCCAGCAGCGTAGAGAGAGGGGCAGGGGTTAACTATGGCTACACCTTC. This gives the protein CASSVERGAGVNYGYTF.

This chain links TRBV18 with TRBJ1-6, with D uncertain. Trimming took 0 bases from V and 9 from J, leaving 3 bases between them. CDR1 is KGHSH and CDR2 is LQKENI in the germline V gene. This CDR3 has 12 residues. In DNA, the CDR3 is TGTGCCAGCTCACCACCCGGTTCACCCCTCCACTTT. This encodes CASSPPGSPLHF.

The V gene is TRBV5-5, the J gene TRBJ2-3; possibly TRBD2 for D (6 bases). Germline loops: CDR1 SGHKS, CDR2 YYEKEE (reference sequence). The CDR3 covers 15 residues. Trimming left V 1 base short and J 0 bases short, with 9 bases between. CDR3 in amino acids: CASSLTGLSTDTQYF. For the CDR3, the DNA is TGTGCCAGCAGCTTGACGGGACTTAGCACAGATACGCAGTATTTT.

The chain uses TRBV5-4 and TRBJ2-3; D ambiguous. CDR3 length: 13 residues. Germline V gives CDR1 SGHNT, CDR2 YYREEE (reference sequence). Trimming cost V 0 bases and J 1 base, with 3 bases left between them. CDR3 protein: CASSLGGTDTQYF. The CDR3 nucleotides are TGTGCCAGCAGCTTGGGCGGCACAGATACGCAGTATTTT.

This chain connects TRBV16 to TRBJ2-7, with 12 bases that match TRBD2. This CDR3 spans 17 amino acids. V lost 5 bases to trimming and J lost 7 bases; unmatched junction nucleotides: 15. Per germline, CDR1 KGHSY and CDR2 FQNENV. The CDR3 is CASSDHRLAGARSEQYF. The CDR3 DNA reads TGTGCCAGCAGCGACCATCGACTAGCGGGAGCGAGGAGTGAGCAGTACTTC.

V usage is TRBV19 and J usage is TRBJ2-2; D perhaps matches TRBD1 (6 bases). Between the trimmed V and J ends, which lost 6 bases and 7 bases, there was a span of 18 bases. CDR3 length: 15 residues. Germline V CDR1 and CDR2: LNHDA, SQIVND (reference sequence). The CDR3 DNA sequence: TGTGCCAGTAGGGCTGACAGGAAGGTTGGCGGGGAGCTGTTTTTT. Translation gives CASRADRKVGGELFF.

The V gene is TRBV3-1 (or the pseudogene TRBV3-2), the J gene TRBJ2-3; 15 nucleotides line up with TRBD2. The CDR3 is 17 amino acids. V shed 1 base, J shed 1 base, and the junction held 0 bases outside the gene matches. CDR1 is LGHDT and CDR2 is YNNKEL in the germline V gene (reference sequence). CDR3 DNA: TGTGCCAGCAGCCAAGGGACTAGCGGGAGGGGCACAGATACGCAGTATTTT. The encoded protein is CASSQGTSGRGTDTQYF.

This chain joins TRBV5-1 and TRBJ2-1; a weak D match, TRBD2 (5 bases). This CDR3 spans 15 amino acids. V dropped 4 bases and J dropped 8 bases, with 19 bases sitting between them. CDR1 and CDR2 (germline): SGHRS, YFSETQ. CDR3 bases: TGCGCCAGCAGCCCCCAAATTGAGGGAGCCCATGAGCAGTTCTTC. Amino acid sequence: CASSPQIEGAHEQFF.

This clone is a singleton in its sample. The genes are TRBV19 and TRBJ1-1, with 8 bases identical to TRBD1. There are 15 residues in the CDR3. Trimming removed 4 bases from V and 3 bases from J; junction bases left unmatched: 7. Per germline, CDR1 LNHDA and CDR2 SQIVND (reference sequence). The CDR3, as DNA: TGTGCCAGTAGTAGTCAGGGGGCGCGGGACACTGAAGCTTTCTTT. Translating it yields CASSSQGARDTEAFF.

The chain links TRBV6-5 to TRBJ2-3; D might be TRBD2 (7 bases). The CDR3 runs to 15 residues. V was cut by 4 bases and J by 2 bases, with 13 bases left in between. Germline values: CDR1 MNHEY, CDR2 SVGAGI. The CDR3 reads CASSWGGDFTDTQYF. The DNA for the CDR3 is TGTGCCAGCAGTTGGGGGGGCGATTTCACAGATACGCAGTATTTT.